The TCR beta chain described here comes from a study of Siglec-9 on CD8 T cells in melanoma (dated by TCRdb to between 2017 and 2020). Regarding the complete study: Siglec-9 expression on CD8+ T cells and the role of Siglec-9 in regulating T cells in the melanoma tumor microenvironment were investigated in the study. The study at large found these results: An effector memory CD8+ T-cell subset that appeared to accumulate within melanoma tumors was reported to be marked and regulated by Siglec-9.

To note about this clone: Its antigen is still unknown. The record has no base qualities; no much larger clone is one base away.

Cut back by 1 base and 6 bases, the V and J ends lie 6 bases apart. Taken from the germline V gene, the CDR1 and CDR2 loops are SGHAT and FQNNGV. From the cysteine through the phenylalanine, the CDR3 covers 13 amino acids. The DNA shown is the 39-base CDR3, in frame from base 1. Receptor amplification or capture employed the immunoSEQ multiplex PCR assay. TCRdb retrieved this table from immuneACCESS and kept in-frame rearrangements only. Not all clones are present; in checked studies, unresolved V genes account for under half, and no reason is known for the remainder. The sample includes more than 25,000 clones, with 80% observed a single time. The leading ten clones occupy almost 6% of the sample.

The TCR was taken from a human donor in good health. The receptor chain draws on TRBV11-2 and TRBJ1-4, and perhaps TRBD1 as D gene, on 5 matching bases. Sequencing was carried out using Siglec-9- CD8+ T cells sorted from blood. What this sample's cell subset or site label stands for: CD8 T cells lacking Siglec-9. The CDR3 region reads CASSLVQDEKLFF. The sequenced DNA is TGTGCCAGCAGCTTAGTACAGGATGAAAAACTGTTTTTT.